What follows are 32 T cell receptor beta chains derived from one specimen sequenced in a study of T cell repertoires in cytomegalovirus infection. These TCRs' antigens remain unknown. Each CDR3 protein is one row after TCRdb ran MiXCR on the reads. The sample consists of roughly 200,000 distinct CDR3 sequences, less than 50% of them appearing once. The sequenced sample was CD8+ T cells from cultured PBMCs, obtained from culture after CMV antigen stimulation. The receptors shown here come from a human donor in good health (CMV status not recorded). Some clones in this sample may be carry-over from other donors' samples.

The chain recombines TRBV27 with TRBJ2-7, with D uncertain. V lost 2 bases and J lost 7, with 18 bases in between. This CDR3 has 15 amino acids. From germline, CDR1 is MNHEY and CDR2 SMNVEV (reference sequence). CDR3 region: CASSLQAPRAGEQYF. DNA for the CDR3: TGTGCCAGCAGTTTACAAGCGCCAAGGGCTGGGGAGCAGTACTTC.

The V call is TRBV24-1, the J call TRBJ2-7, with 8 bases identical to TRBD1. The CDR3 consists of 16 residues. Trimming took 4 bases from V and 3 from J; bases not matched to a gene: 10. Germline loops: CDR1 KGHDR, CDR2 SFDVKD. In DNA form, the CDR3 reads TGTGCCACCAGTGACCCCGGACAGGGTATCGACTACGAGCAGTACTTC. Translated: CATSDPGQGIDYEQYF.

This clonotype has more than one count but fewer than ten. The V gene is TRBV7-7, the J gene TRBJ2-5, with TRBD2 as a possible D gene (7 bases). Trimming cost V 5 bases and J 2 bases, with 15 bases left between them. The CDR3 totals 15 residues. The germline CDR1 and CDR2 sequences are SSHAT and FNYEAQ (reference sequence). The CDR3 spells CASSPRGGRQETQYF. The CDR3 DNA is TGTGCCAGCAGCCCAAGGGGGGGACGTCAAGAGACCCAGTACTTC.

V and J are TRBV6-2 or TRBV6-3 and TRBJ1-1; a possible D gene is TRBD1 (6 bases). In germline, CDR1 is MNHEY, CDR2 SVGEGT. The CDR3 is 15 residues long. V lost 3 bases and J lost 3, with 14 bases in between. CDR3 loop: CASSYGAQGYTEAFF. The CDR3 DNA reads as TGTGCCAGCAGTTATGGCGCCCAGGGGTACACTGAAGCTTTCTTT.

The V gene is TRBV18, the J gene TRBJ1-1; 11 bases are shared with TRBD1. The CDR3 totals 16 residues. V shed 6 bases and J 0 bases; nucleotides not matched to a gene: 6. Germline V gives CDR1 KGHSH, CDR2 LQKENI. DNA for the CDR3: TGTGCCAGCTCTCCCGGGACAGGGGGAATGAACACTGAAGCTTTCTTT. Protein product: CASSPGTGGMNTEAFF.

The rearrangement uses TRBV27 and TRBJ2-1; D not resolved. This CDR3 comprises 13 residues. V lost 3 bases to trimming and J lost 7 bases, with 10 bases between them. Germline V gene data show CDR1 as MNHEY and CDR2 as SMNVEV (reference sequence). DNA for the CDR3: TGTGCCAGCAGTTTCTCGGACCCTAATGAGCAGTTCTTC. This encodes CASSFSDPNEQFF.

This clonotype was observed a handful of times. V usage is TRBV5-4 and J usage is TRBJ1-1; D unclear. Trimming shortened V by 3 bases and J by 1 base, and 7 bases separated the two germline ends. There are 13 residues in the CDR3. Germline V gives CDR1 SGHNT, CDR2 YYREEE (reference sequence). The DNA of the CDR3 is TGTGCCAGCAGCTGGATGTCGAACACTGAAGCTTTCTTT. It is translated as CASSWMSNTEAFF.

There are a few counts of this clonotype. The chain uses TRBV12-5 and TRBJ1-1; 7 bases align to TRBD1. V shed 6 bases, J shed 1 base, and the junction held 2 bases outside the gene matches. From germline, CDR1 is LGHNT and CDR2 FRNRAP. The CDR3 is made up of 13 amino acids. The CDR3 sequence: CASGWDRNTEAFF. CDR3 nucleotides: TGTGCTAGTGGCTGGGACAGGAACACTGAAGCTTTCTTT. The complete variable domain, with remaining parts taken from reference TRBV12-5 and TRBJ1-1, reads DARVTQTPRHKVTEMGQEVTMRCQPILGHNTVFWYRQTMMQGLELLAYFRNRAPLDDSGMPKDRFSAEMPDATLATLKIQPSEPRDSAVYFCASGWDRNTEAFFGQGTRLTVV.

The V gene is TRBV6-2 or TRBV6-3, the J gene TRBJ2-3; 10 bases map to TRBD2. From germline, CDR1 is MNHEY and CDR2 SVGEGT. The ends lost 4 bases at V and 6 bases at J; junction bases unmatched: 10. This CDR3 contains 16 residues. This CDR3 is CASSWTSGTPLDTQYF. CDR3 sequence (DNA): TGTGCCAGCAGTTGGACTAGCGGCACCCCCCTGGATACGCAGTATTTT.

The genes are TRBV7-8 and TRBJ2-1; the D call may be TRBD1 or TRBD2 (6 bases each). The germline CDR1 and CDR2 sequences are SGHVS and FQNEAQ. Trimming took off 1 base at V and 5 bases at J, with 12 bases between the two ends. This CDR3 has 15 residues. The CDR3 bases are TGTGCCAGCAGCTTAGGTTTTAGGGGGGACAATGAGCAGTTCTTC. Amino acid sequence: CASSLGFRGDNEQFF.

This clonotype was counted a few times. V usage is TRBV4-2 and J usage is TRBJ2-4, with no clear D. Trimming shortened V by 1 base and J by 1 base, and 17 bases separated the two germline ends. This CDR3 is 18 amino acids long. Germline CDR1 and CDR2: LGHNA and YNFKEQ. Written as DNA, the CDR3 is TGTGCCAGCAGCCAAGGTAACACGGCTGAAAAGGCCAAAAACATTCAGTACTTC. This gives the protein CASSQGNTAEKAKNIQYF.

This chain joins TRBV28 and TRBJ2-1; tentative D call: TRBD1 (5 bases). Germline V gene data show CDR1 as MDHEN and CDR2 as SYDVKM. The CDR3 contains 12 residues. The V end lost 5 bases, the J end lost 9 bases, and 11 bases lay between the germline ends. CDR3 protein: CASSPRVREQFF. The CDR3 DNA sequence: TGTGCCAGCAGTCCCAGGGTTCGTGAGCAGTTCTTC.

CDR3: CASSLTGRPVTDTQYF. The CDR3 region has the DNA TGTGCCAGCAGTCTTACAGGGCGCCCGGTCACAGATACGCAGTATTTT. The V gene is TRBV27, the J gene TRBJ2-3; possible D gene TRBD1, 6 bases. This CDR3 has 16 residues. CDR1 MNHEY and CDR2 SMNVEV come from the germline V gene (reference sequence). Trimming cost V 5 bases and J 2 bases, with 17 bases left between them.

This clonotype was found a few times. The chain employs TRBV7-9 and TRBJ1-4, with D unclear. CDR3 length: 18 residues. V lost 5 bases and J lost 7, with 26 bases in between. Looked up from germline, CDR1 is SEHNR and CDR2 is FQNEAQ (reference sequence). In DNA form, the CDR3 reads TGTGCCAGCAGCGCGAAACGGGTTGAGGGTTCGCTGGTTGAAAAACTGTTTTTT. Translation gives CASSAKRVEGSLVEKLFF.

This clonotype was picked up a small number of times. This chain links TRBV19 with TRBJ2-2; D remains ambiguous. CDR3 size: 14 residues. The V gene's germline CDR1 is LNHDA and CDR2 SQIVND (reference sequence). V lost 3 bases and J 0 bases, leaving 5 bases between the germline ends. CDR3 in amino acids: CASSMGSNTGELFF. CDR3 DNA: TGTGCCAGTAGTATGGGCTCGAACACCGGGGAGCTGTTTTTT.

This chain connects TRBV7-9 to TRBJ2-7, with 8 nucleotides matching TRBD1. The CDR3 sequence is 14 residues long. V lost 5 bases and J lost 2; bases outside the gene matches: 5. Germline CDR1 SEHNR, CDR2 FQNEAQ (reference sequence). The CDR3 sequence is CASSPQGVPYEQYF. DNA for the CDR3: TGTGCCAGCAGCCCACAGGGGGTTCCCTACGAGCAGTACTTC.

As to this clonotype: A junction end diverges from the germline sequence, so it may reflect a read error. The V call is TRBV19, the J call TRBJ2-1; 11 bases are a match to TRBD2. The CDR3 length is 17 residues. The V gene's germline CDR1 is LNHDA and CDR2 SQIVND (reference sequence). The DNA for the CDR3 is TGTGCCAGTAGAAGCCGACTAGCGGGAACCCCCTACAATGAGCAGGTCTTC. It encodes CASRSRLAGTPYNEQVF.

The chain uses TRBV24-1 and TRBJ2-1, with unresolved D. Trimming stripped 4 bases from V and 3 bases from J, with 15 bases between. Germline lookup yields CDR1 KGHDR and CDR2 SFDVKD. CDR3 size: 16 residues. Here the CDR3 reads CATSDPGTEHYNEQFF. The CDR3 bases are TGTGCCACCAGTGACCCCGGCACAGAGCACTACAATGAGCAGTTCTTC.

Only a few counts were recorded for this clonotype. V usage is TRBV11-2 and J usage is TRBJ2-5; D may correspond to TRBD1 or TRBD2 (5 bases each). The CDR3 length is 14 residues. V was cut by 1 base and J by 5 bases, with 11 bases left in between. CDR1 SGHAT and CDR2 FQNNGV come from the germline V gene. The CDR3 sequence is CASSLAGRGETQYF. CDR3 nucleotide sequence: TGTGCCAGCAGCTTAGCGGGGCGAGGGGAGACCCAGTACTTC.

J is TRBJ2-1 and V is TRBV4-1; 7 positions match TRBD1. The CDR3 contains 16 residues. Losses at the gene ends were 3 bases for V and 8 bases for J; bases not matched to a gene: 13. CDR1 is MGHRA, CDR2 YSYEKL, per germline. The CDR3 sequence: CASSHGTARPGDEQFF. CDR3 DNA sequence: TGCGCCAGCAGCCATGGGACAGCCCGACCGGGTGATGAGCAGTTCTTC.

The rearrangement uses TRBV3-1 and TRBJ2-5; no clear D. Trimming pared 0 bases from V and 2 bases from J, leaving 13 bases between. This CDR3 is built from 16 residues. The germline CDR1 and CDR2 sequences are LGHDT and YNNKEL (reference sequence). The CDR3 protein is CASSQDRDRTQETQYF. The DNA for the CDR3 is TGTGCCAGCAGCCAAGATAGAGACCGCACGCAAGAGACCCAGTACTTC.

The sample holds a few counts of this clonotype. The CDR3 spells CASSTGGRPQHF. The CDR3 DNA follows: TGTGCCAGCAGTACAGGGGGGAGGCCCCAGCATTTT. The chain carries TRBV2 and TRBJ1-5, with TRBD1 identical over 8 bases. This CDR3 is 12 amino acids long. V lost 5 bases to trimming and J lost 9 bases; unmatched junction nucleotides: 3. CDR1 and CDR2 from the germline V gene are SNHLY and FYNNEI.

The chain combines TRBV27 with TRBJ2-2; weak D call: TRBD1 (5 bases). Germline V gives CDR1 MNHEY, CDR2 SMNVEV (reference sequence). There are 14 residues in the CDR3. V lost 2 bases and J 1 base, leaving 5 bases between the germline ends. The CDR3 DNA sequence: TGTGCCAGCAGTTTACAGGGGAACACCGGGGAGCTGTTTTTT. Translation: CASSLQGNTGELFF.

V gene TRBV6-5 combines with J gene TRBJ2-1; 8 bases map to TRBD2. The germline V gene encodes CDR1 MNHEY and CDR2 SVGAGI. The V and J ends lost 2 bases and 7 bases, in that order; junction bases with no gene match: 1. CDR3 size: 13 residues. CDR3 region: CASSYREGNEQFF. In DNA form, the CDR3 reads TGTGCCAGCAGTTACCGGGAGGGTAATGAGCAGTTCTTC.

This clonotype was counted between two and nine times. The gene calls are TRBV6-5 and TRBJ2-2, with 16 bases lining up with TRBD2. Trimming took 9 bases from V and 7 from J; bases not matched to a gene: 14. The CDR3 totals 18 residues. The germline CDR1 and CDR2 sequences are MNHEY and SVGAGI. In DNA, the CDR3 is TGTGCCAGTTTTCCGGGACTAGCGGGAGGGCCTGGGGGCGGGGAGCTGTTTTTT. Protein sequence: CASFPGLAGGPGGGELFF.

This clonotype showed up many times. The rearrangement links TRBV11-2 to TRBJ2-5, with D perhaps assigned TRBD1 or TRBD2 (5 bases each). Germline CDR1 is SGHAT and CDR2 is FQNNGV. This CDR3 spans 15 amino acids. V was shortened by 1 base and J by 0 bases, with 9 bases between the two germline ends. The DNA of the CDR3 is TGTGCCAGCAGCTTAGTCGGGGCCAACCAAGAGACCCAGTACTTC. Its translation is CASSLVGANQETQYF. The full variable domain, with the rest looked up from reference TRBV11-2 and TRBJ2-5, is EAGVAQSPRYKIIEKRQSVAFWCNPISGHATLYWYQQILGQGPKLLIQFQNNGVVDDSQLPKDRFSAERLKGVDSTLKIQPAKLEDSAVYLCASSLVGANQETQYFGPGTRLLVL.

CDR3 in amino acids: CASSLGDGAFF. The CDR3 DNA sequence: TGTGCCAGCAGCTTGGGTGATGGGGCTTTCTTT. The chain employs TRBV7-9 and TRBJ1-1; D remains ambiguous. V lost 3 bases, J lost 11 bases, and 10 bases lay in between. The CDR3 totals 11 residues. From germline, CDR1 is SEHNR and CDR2 FQNEAQ (reference sequence).

V and J are TRBV7-9 and TRBJ2-3, with 10 bases lining up with TRBD1. CDR3 size: 16 residues. Germline V gene sequence: CDR1 SEHNR, CDR2 FQNEAQ (reference sequence). The V gene end was trimmed by 5 bases and the J gene end by 3 bases; junction bases not matched to a gene: 8. CDR3 DNA sequence: TGTGCCAGCAGCCCGAATGACAGGGGGCTGACAGATACGCAGTATTTT. It encodes CASSPNDRGLTDTQYF.

The chain has TRBV7-3 and TRBJ2-2; D is unresolved. Germline V gene sequence: CDR1 SGHTA, CDR2 FQGTGA. This CDR3 has 12 amino acids. With 6 bases removed from V and 5 bases from J, the gap between germline ends came to 7 bases. CDR3 sequence: CASSSWTGELFF. The CDR3 DNA reads as TGTGCCAGCAGTTCCTGGACCGGGGAGCTGTTTTTT.

The rearrangement uses TRBV28 and TRBJ2-7, with D unresolved. This CDR3 has 13 residues. The germline CDR1 and CDR2 sequences are MDHEN and SYDVKM. Between the trimmed V and J ends, which lost 3 bases and 1 base, there was a span of 7 bases. DNA of the CDR3: TGTGCCAGCAGTTTTCTACGATCCTACGAGCAGTACTTC. Amino acid sequence: CASSFLRSYEQYF.

The rearrangement links TRBV12-3 or TRBV12-4 to TRBJ1-1; D might be TRBD1 (6 bases). The ends were cut back, 2 bases at V and 6 bases at J, with 10 bases in the middle. The CDR3 contains 13 residues. The DNA for the CDR3 is TGTGCCAGCAGTTTAATGGGGGCCTCTGAAGCTTTCTTT. Translation gives CASSLMGASEAFF.

V usage is TRBV29-1 and J usage is TRBJ2-1; unclear D gene. The CDR3 spans 13 residues. Germline CDR1 reads SQVTM; CDR2 reads ANQGSEA. V lost 3 bases and J 9 bases, leaving 15 bases between the germline ends. The DNA of the CDR3 is TGCAGCGTTGATCCCCGACCCTCGGGTGAGCAGTTCTTC. This sequence encodes CSVDPRPSGEQFF.